This T cell receptor beta chain originates from a study of technical replicates of blood from a handful of donors. This clone was seen a handful of times. Some clones are missing from TCRdb's copy, which holds only in-frame ones; the method was immunoSEQ multiplex PCR. The repertoire holds tens of thousands of clones, with about nine tenths as singletons. Germline-derived CDR1 and CDR2 are MGHRA and YSYEKL. The V end lost 0 bases, the J end lost 10 bases, and 6 bases lay between the germline ends. This CDR3 has 11 amino acids. The clonotype comes from a human donor in good health. Sequencing was performed on T cells isolated from PBMCs. The chain has TRBV4-1 and TRBJ1-1; no reliable D call. CDR3 amino acids: CASSQDRLAFF. Written as DNA, the CDR3 is TGCGCCAGCAGCCAAGATAGACTAGCTTTCTTT.